This entry lists 26 T cell receptor beta chains sequenced from one sample in a study of PD-1 and CTLA-4 blockade in melanoma. TCRdb's table, derived via immunoSEQ multiplex PCR, lists solely in-frame clones and lacks some. The sample shows under 7,500 clones, about four fifths of them seen only once. The sample here was CD8+ T cells from peripheral blood, taken before anti-PD-1 treatment. The origin of the receptors is a human donor with melanoma.

The V and J genes are TRBV5-6 and TRBJ1-5; tentative D call: TRBD1 (5 bases). V lost 0 bases and J 3 bases, leaving 10 bases between the germline ends. CDR3 length: 15 residues. Germline CDR1 is SGHDT and CDR2 is YYEEEE. CDR3 loop: CASSLAGGSNQPQHF. In DNA, the CDR3 is TGTGCCAGCAGCTTGGCCGGGGGATCCAATCAGCCCCAGCATTTT.

Remarks on this clone: The junction departs from the called germline gene at one end, perhaps through a read error. The chain is built from TRBV11-3 and TRBJ2-7; D tentatively reads TRBD1 or TRBD2 (5 bases each). The CDR3 consists of 15 residues. CDR1 and CDR2 (germline): SGHNT, YENEEA. This chain's CDR3 is CASSVEEVGEREQYF. In DNA form, the CDR3 reads TGTGCCAGCAGCGTAGAGGAAGTGGGGGAAAGAGAGCAGTACTTC.

The CDR3 is CASSSISGRDPTYNEQFF. For the CDR3, the DNA is TGTGCCAGCAGTTCGATTAGCGGGCGTGACCCAACATACAATGAGCAGTTCTTC. This chain joins TRBV27 and TRBJ2-1; 7 bases line up with TRBD2. The CDR3 spans 18 residues. The germline V gene has CDR1 MNHEY and CDR2 SMNVEV (reference sequence). J gave up 4 bases and V 4 bases, and 16 bases lay outside the gene matches.

This clone was counted only a few times. This chain uses TRBV3-1 (or the pseudogene TRBV3-2) with TRBJ1-2; D is perhaps TRBD1 (5 bases). V was cut by 4 bases and J by 1 base, with 10 bases left in between. Germline V lookup: CDR1 LGHDT, CDR2 YNNKEL (reference sequence). There are 14 residues in the CDR3. The CDR3 DNA sequence: TGTGCCAGCAGCCCCCAGGGAAATAACTATGGCTACACCTTC. This encodes CASSPQGNNYGYTF.

The chain uses TRBV5-4 and TRBJ2-7; D uncertain. The germline gives CDR1 SGHNT, CDR2 YYREEE (reference sequence). Trimming stripped 0 bases from V and 0 bases from J, with 4 bases between. This CDR3 region has 13 residues. CDR3 coding DNA: TGTGCCAGCAGCTTGGACCTCTCCTACGAGCAGTACTTC. This gives the protein CASSLDLSYEQYF. Full variable domain (rest looked up from reference TRBV5-4 and TRBJ2-7): ETGVTQSPTHLIKTRGQQVTLRCSSQSGHNTVSWYQQALGQGPQFIFQYYREEENGRGNFPPRFSGLQFPNYSSELNVNALELDDSALYLCASSLDLSYEQYFGPGTRLTVT.

This clone was picked up one time. The genes are TRBV30 and TRBJ2-2, with TRBD1 identical over 7 bases. Germline V lookup: CDR1 GTSNPN, CDR2 SVGIG (reference sequence). This CDR3 is built from 13 residues. V lost 6 bases and J lost 2; bases outside the gene matches: 3. Written as DNA, the CDR3 is TGTGCCTGCGGACAGGATAACACCGGGGAGCTGTTTTTT. It specifies CACGQDNTGELFF.

The chain links TRBV30 to TRBJ1-1; D is uncertain. The CDR3 runs 10 residues. V shed 4 bases and J shed 5 bases, with 5 bases lying between them. Germline CDR1 is GTSNPN and CDR2 is SVGIG (reference sequence). The DNA of the CDR3 is TGTGCCTGGATGCGGACTGAAGCTTTCTTT. Amino acids: CAWMRTEAFF.

CDR3: CASSEPRLNTEAFF. For the CDR3, the DNA is TGTGCCAGCAGTGAACCCAGACTGAACACTGAAGCTTTCTTT. The chain combines TRBV2 with TRBJ1-1; D unresolved. Between the trimmed V and J ends, which lost 2 bases and 0 bases, there was a span of 7 bases. The CDR3 has 14 residues. Germline values: CDR1 SNHLY, CDR2 FYNNEI.

V usage is TRBV5-8 and J usage is TRBJ2-1, with 8 bases lining up with TRBD1. Germline V gives CDR1 SGHTS, CDR2 YDEGEE. Unmatched junction bases numbered 11, after V lost 4 bases and J lost 2 bases. This CDR3 spans 17 amino acids. As DNA, the CDR3 is TGTGCCAGCAGCCTCCGGACAGGGCTGGACACCTACAATGAGCAGTTCTTC. It codes for CASSLRTGLDTYNEQFF.

This chain joins TRBV5-5 and TRBJ2-7, with D possibly matching TRBD1 (5 bases). The CDR3 loop spans 14 amino acids. Trimming removed 4 bases at V and 2 bases at J, with 13 bases between. Germline CDR1 is SGHKS and CDR2 is YYEKEE (reference sequence). The CDR3 sequence is CASSPRSQAYEQYF. CDR3 in DNA: TGTGCCAGCAGCCCGCGGTCACAGGCCTACGAGCAGTACTTC.

The gene calls are TRBV13 and TRBJ1-2; D unclear. The germline gives CDR1 PRHDT, CDR2 FYEKMQ (reference sequence). The CDR3 is 17 amino acids. Trimming shortened V by 0 bases and J by 0 bases, and 14 bases separated the two germline ends. In DNA form, the CDR3 reads TGTGCCAGCAGCTTAGGGTACCTGACTGAAGCTAACTATGGCTACACCTTC. Amino acids: CASSLGYLTEANYGYTF. The full variable domain, completed using reference TRBV13 and TRBJ1-2, is AAGVIQSPRHLIKEKRETATLKCYPIPRHDTVYWYQQGPGQDPQFLISFYEKMQSDKGSIPDRFSAQQFSDYHSELNMSSLELGDSALYFCASSLGYLTEANYGYTFGSGTRLTVV.

This chain links TRBV7-9 with TRBJ2-7; TRBD2 matches at 7 bases. The germline V gene has CDR1 SEHNR and CDR2 FQNEAQ (reference sequence). The CDR3 spans 15 residues. Trimming cost V 3 bases and J 3 bases; bases outside gene matches: 8. CDR3 residues: CASSFRTGGSYEQYF. CDR3 bases: TGTGCCAGCAGCTTTCGTACGGGAGGAAGCTACGAGCAGTACTTC.

A single count supports this clone. V is TRBV2 and J is TRBJ1-1; D is uncertain. The CDR3 is 13 amino acids. Germline V lookup: CDR1 SNHLY, CDR2 FYNNEI. Trimming stripped 7 bases from V and 2 bases from J, with 11 bases between. This CDR3 reads CASTRNLNTEAFF. CDR3 nucleotides: TGTGCCAGCACCAGAAATCTCAACACTGAAGCTTTCTTT. Drawing the rest from reference TRBV2 and TRBJ1-1, the complete variable domain is EPEVTQTPSHQVTQMGQEVILRCVPISNHLYFYWYRQILGQKVEFLVSFYNNEISEKSEIFDDQFSVERPDGSNFTLKIRSTKLEDSAMYFCASTRNLNTEAFFGQGTRLTVV.

The chain joins TRBV13 to TRBJ1-1; 11 bases map to TRBD1. V lost 5 bases, J lost 5 bases, and 7 bases stayed unmatched. CDR3 length: 15 amino acids. In germline, CDR1 is PRHDT, CDR2 FYEKMQ (reference sequence). DNA for the CDR3: TGTGCCAGCAGCCCGACCGGACAGGGGGCAACTGAAGCTTTCTTT. Translated: CASSPTGQGATEAFF.

The V gene is TRBV5-5, the J gene TRBJ1-2; 9 bases align to TRBD1. The CDR3 loop spans 14 amino acids. Per the germline V gene, CDR1 is SGHKS and CDR2 is YYEKEE (reference sequence). V trimming: 3 bases; J trimming: 5 bases; junction bases outside the gene matches: 5. Here the CDR3 DNA reads TGTGCCAGCAGCTCCACCGGGACAGGGTATGGCTACACCTTC. Its translation is CASSSTGTGYGYTF.

This clone was counted a single time. The chain uses TRBV9 and TRBJ2-1; D perhaps matches TRBD2 (6 bases). V was pared by 5 bases and J by 3 bases, with 18 bases between. The CDR3 contains 16 residues. Germline V gene data show CDR1 as SGDLS and CDR2 as YYNGEE. The CDR3 reads CASRRGEVGGYNEQFF. CDR3 bases: TGTGCCAGCAGGAGAGGCGAGGTGGGGGGCTACAATGAGCAGTTCTTC. The variable domain in full, with the rest retrieved from reference TRBV9 and TRBJ2-1, is DSGVTQTPKHLITATGQRVTLRCSPRSGDLSVYWYQQSLDQGLQFLIQYYNGEERAKGNILERFSAQQFPDLHSELNLSSLELGDSALYFCASRRGEVGGYNEQFFGPGTRLTVL.

The chain employs TRBV13 and TRBJ2-1; D possibly corresponds to TRBD1 (7 bases). The CDR3 is 15 residues long. The V end lost 0 bases, the J end lost 5 bases, and 11 bases lay between the germline ends. Germline lookup yields CDR1 PRHDT and CDR2 FYEKMQ (reference sequence). The CDR3 is CASSLGRGANNEQFF. CDR3 bases: TGTGCCAGCAGCTTAGGCAGGGGGGCCAACAATGAGCAGTTCTTC.

This sequence joins TRBV3-1 (or the pseudogene TRBV3-2) and TRBJ2-2; 10 nucleotides agree with TRBD2. The J segment lost 3 bases and the V segment lost 3 bases, leaving 10 bases of the junction unmatched. Germline lookup yields CDR1 LGHDT and CDR2 YNNKEL (reference sequence). The CDR3 totals 18 residues. CDR3 residues: CASSQGYPGLAYTGELFF. Here the CDR3 DNA reads TGTGCCAGCAGCCAGGGATACCCGGGACTAGCGTACACCGGGGAGCTGTTTTTT.

The rearrangement joins TRBV7-8 to TRBJ1-4; tentatively, D is TRBD1 (5 bases). The CDR3 totals 16 residues. Trimming stripped 5 bases from V and 4 bases from J, with 17 bases between. Germline loops: CDR1 SGHVS, CDR2 FQNEAQ. The CDR3 is CASSEDTASFNEKLFF. In DNA, the CDR3 is TGTGCCAGCAGCGAGGACACTGCGAGTTTTAATGAAAAACTGTTTTTT.

This chain joins TRBV11-2 and TRBJ2-1; no firm D call. CDR3 length equals 12 residues. The V end lost 3 bases, the J end lost 8 bases, and 8 bases lay between the germline ends. Germline-derived CDR1 and CDR2 are SGHAT and FQNNGV. DNA for the CDR3: TGTGCCAGCAGCTTGGGTATCTATGAGCAGTTCTTC. It yields the protein CASSLGIYEQFF.

The rearrangement links TRBV9 to TRBJ2-1; 8 bases fit TRBD1. CDR3 size: 15 residues. After removal of 3 bases from V and 3 bases from J, the junction contained 5 bases not matched to a gene. Germline V gene lookup returns CDR1 SGDLS and CDR2 YYNGEE. The CDR3 coding sequence is TGTGCCAGCAGCGCAGGGGGCGGGTACTACAATGAGCAGTTCTTC. Translated: CASSAGGGYYNEQFF. Full variable domain (outside the CDR3, taken from reference TRBV9 and TRBJ2-1): DSGVTQTPKHLITATGQRVTLRCSPRSGDLSVYWYQQSLDQGLQFLIQYYNGEERAKGNILERFSAQQFPDLHSELNLSSLELGDSALYFCASSAGGGYYNEQFFGPGTRLTVL.

The chain combines TRBV3-1 (or the pseudogene TRBV3-2) with TRBJ1-5, with unresolved D. V lost 0 bases to trimming and J lost 5 bases, with 8 bases between them. The V gene's germline CDR1 is LGHDT and CDR2 YNNKEL (reference sequence). The CDR3 is 14 amino acids. The CDR3 is CASSQELGYQPQHF. CDR3 bases: TGTGCCAGCAGCCAAGAACTGGGGTATCAGCCCCAGCATTTT.

A few counts support this clone. The chain is built from TRBV12-3 or TRBV12-4 and TRBJ2-7; D unclear. V lost 3 bases, J lost 6 bases, and 6 bases lay in between. The CDR3 length is 11 residues. For the CDR3, the DNA is TGTGCCAGCAGTTTGGGGTCCGAGCAGTACTTC. Residues: CASSLGSEQYF.

This rearrangement joins TRBV6-2 or TRBV6-3 to TRBJ2-7; D may be TRBD2 (5 bases). The CDR3 spans 15 residues. With 0 bases removed from V and 7 bases from J, the gap between germline ends came to 16 bases. Germline loops: CDR1 MNHEY, CDR2 SVGEGT. The CDR3 DNA is TGTGCCAGCAGTTACTCGAAGCCTAGCTGGTTGGAGCAGTACTTC. Protein sequence: CASSYSKPSWLEQYF.

The CDR3 DNA is TGCAGCGTTGAAGATGAGGGGTGGAACATTCAGTACTTC. Its translation is CSVEDEGWNIQYF. The chain couples TRBV29-1 to TRBJ2-4, with D perhaps given as TRBD1 or TRBD2 (5 bases each). The CDR3 has 13 amino acids. Germline CDR1 is SQVTM and CDR2 is ANQGSEA. Deletions cut 0 bases from V and 7 bases from J, with 10 bases between. Full variable domain (remainder filled in from reference TRBV29-1 and TRBJ2-4): SAVISQKPSRDICQRGTSLTIQCQVDSQVTMMFWYRQQPGQSLTLIATANQGSEATYESGFVIDKFPISRPNLTFSTLTVSNMSPEDSSIYLCSVEDEGWNIQYFGAGTRLSVL.

This clone was seen only a few times. The chain uses TRBV10-1 and TRBJ2-7, with D unclear. The ends were cut back, 5 bases at V and 5 bases at J, with 13 bases in the middle. Per germline, CDR1 WNHNN and CDR2 SYGVQD (reference sequence). The CDR3 consists of 13 residues. Written as DNA, the CDR3 is TGCGCCAGCAGTCCCACTGGTCGGGACGAGCAGTACTTC. This translates into CASSPTGRDEQYF.